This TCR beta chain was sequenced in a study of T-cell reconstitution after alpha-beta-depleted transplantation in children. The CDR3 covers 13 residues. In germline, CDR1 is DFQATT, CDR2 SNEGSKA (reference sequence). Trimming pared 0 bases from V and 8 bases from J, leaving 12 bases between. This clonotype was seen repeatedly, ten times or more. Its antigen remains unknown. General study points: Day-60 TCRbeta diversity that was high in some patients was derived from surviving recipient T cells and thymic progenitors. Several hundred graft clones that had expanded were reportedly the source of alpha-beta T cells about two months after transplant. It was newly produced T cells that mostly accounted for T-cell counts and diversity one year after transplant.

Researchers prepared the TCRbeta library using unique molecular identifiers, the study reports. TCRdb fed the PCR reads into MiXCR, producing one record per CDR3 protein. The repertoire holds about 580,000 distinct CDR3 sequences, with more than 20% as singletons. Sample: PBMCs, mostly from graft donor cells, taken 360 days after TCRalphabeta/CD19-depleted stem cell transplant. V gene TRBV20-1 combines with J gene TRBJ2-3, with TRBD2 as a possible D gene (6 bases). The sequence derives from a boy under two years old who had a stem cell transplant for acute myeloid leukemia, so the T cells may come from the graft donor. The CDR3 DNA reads TGCAGTGCTAGAGAGCTATCTAGCGTTACGCAGTATTTT. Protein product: CSARELSSVTQYF.